This T cell receptor beta chain was observed in a study of long-term antiretroviral therapy in people with HIV (dated by TCRdb to between 2020 and 2023). In terms of the full investigation: The earliest samples were collected approximately a decade before the 2015 WHO recommendation for immediate ART, a period when ART was typically delayed until CD4 counts fell. This retrospective serial study examined whether starting ART and sustained HIV suppression were associated with changes in the composition and diversity of the TRB repertoire in peripheral blood. A total of roughly 200 cryopreserved PBMC samples came from 30 adults with confirmed HIV infection and were collected serially over a mean of roughly six years (range 1-12). About 35% of the 30 participants with HIV were female. No cross-contamination during QIAcube processing was shown when test extractions of a monoclonal T-cell line were performed alongside roughly 30 polyclonal samples. The study at large found these results: Inferences about post-ART repertoire changes are limited because no data were available on ART adherence, viral resistance or therapy changes. CDR3 length ranges in HIV repertoires were narrower than in controls, and network structure suggested an antigen-experienced repertoire with only a slight naive shift after ART. Samples dated from about 2004 to 2018, and the ART regimens used may be less effective than current ones. Because pre-ART samples had limited cell numbers, unsorted PBMC were profiled rather than sorted CD4+ and CD8+ T cells. Starting ART was linked to a significant rise in TRB diversity, yet even after long-term ART the diversity remained significantly lower than in transplant donor controls. At every time point, the repertoire was dominated by expanded TRB clones first identified before ART initiation, although this dominance fluctuated and, in many PLHIV, declined after ART. Since PBMC availability was limited, sequencing covered only the TCR beta chain, with no alpha chain pairing.

Points on this clone: Which antigen it targets is not known. Base qualities were left out, and no much larger clone turns up one base away.

Sequences LNHNV (CDR1) and YYDKDF (CDR2) are obtained from the germline V gene (reference sequence). V is cut by 0 bases and J by 7 bases, and the space between the germline ends is 9 bases. From the cysteine through the phenylalanine, the CDR3 covers 13 amino acids. Of all the DNA, just the CDR3 is kept, 39 bases in frame from base 1. Inclusion was restricted to participants for whom at least one PBMC sample before ART initiation and at least two post-ART samples were available. Every participant with HIV received treatment in the United States of America. Before DNA extraction, cryopreserved samples containing about 0.95-10 million PBMC were thawed and washed. At the time of the earliest PBMC sample, participants with HIV were aged between roughly 23 and 60 years. PBMC samples were contributed by each participant from 1-4 timepoints before ART initiation and 2-8 timepoints after ART initiation, with a median of 7 samples. Serial HIV viral load, CD4+ T-cell count, ART history and demographic data were obtained for every participant. A Qiagen kit on a QIAcube was used to extract genomic DNA from unsorted PBMC, with samples processed in batches of 12.

The immunoSEQ hsTCRB v3.0 assay was used at survey level resolution to sequence the TRB variable region. TRB sequencing targeted a depth of 40,000-50,000 T-cell genomes per sample. An Illumina MiSeq with a v3 150-cycle kit was used to sequence the pooled TRB libraries. Under the source paper's analysis protocol: Repertoire analysis was performed in R inside a reproducible Nextflow workflow that covered QC, data transformation and analysis. Custom analyses were implemented in LymphoSeq2, an R package for AIRR-Seq data exploration. A handful of samples yielding fewer than 5000 total TRB sequences were excluded, leaving roughly 200 analyzed HIV repertoires. Among the 170 to 200 retained HIV repertoires, 55 to 60 were collected before ART initiation and over 120 were collected after ART initiation. Each repertoire was downsampled to 5000 TRB nucleotide sequences, and summary statistics were averaged across 100 downsampling iterations. TRB sequences were retained for analysis only if CDR3 regions of at least seven amino acids were present. Two measures captured diversity: a Shannon entropy-derived clonality score and the Gini coefficient. In the repertoire networks, any two of the top 5000 CDR3 amino acid sequences were linked whenever the two sequences differed by an edit distance of one. GLIPH2 predicted antigen specificity groups and MHC restriction for TRB CDR3 amino acid sequences. To flag known associations with CMV, EBV, HIV or tissue antigens, CDR3 amino acid sequences were compared against VDJdb and McPAS-TCR. Pre-ART, post-ART and control groups were compared with Wilcoxon signed-rank tests and Holm-Bonferroni correction. TCRdb limited this immuneACCESS table to in-frame rearrangements with V and J called. A share of clones is missing; checked studies link under half to unresolved V genes, and the rest is unexplained. V, J and clone size reflect that table, while D and trimming were determined from the DNA. The sample table shows more than 25,000 clones, and 85% to 95% are seen once. Of the sample, over 6% falls within the top ten clones.

The sample in question was unsorted PBMCs, obtained around 6.3 years after starting antiretroviral therapy. This TCR was recovered from a woman in her 40s with HIV. The sequence is built from TRBV15 and TRBJ1-2; the D gene is perhaps TRBD1, on 6 matching bases. In nucleotide form, the sequence is TGTGCCACCAGCAGAGAGGGGGCGGGTGGCTACACCTTC. This is translated as CATSREGAGGYTF.